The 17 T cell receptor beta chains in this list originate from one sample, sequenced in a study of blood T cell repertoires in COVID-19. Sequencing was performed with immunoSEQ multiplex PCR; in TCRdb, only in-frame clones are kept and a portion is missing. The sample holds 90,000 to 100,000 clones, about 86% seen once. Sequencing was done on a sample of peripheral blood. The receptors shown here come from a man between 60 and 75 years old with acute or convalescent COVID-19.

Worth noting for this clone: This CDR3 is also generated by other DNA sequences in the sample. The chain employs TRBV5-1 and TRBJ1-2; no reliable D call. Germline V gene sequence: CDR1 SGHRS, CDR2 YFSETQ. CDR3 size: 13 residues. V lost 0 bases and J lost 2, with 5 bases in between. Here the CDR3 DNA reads TGCGCCAGCAGCTTGGGCCAGAACTATGGCTACACCTTC. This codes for CASSLGQNYGYTF.

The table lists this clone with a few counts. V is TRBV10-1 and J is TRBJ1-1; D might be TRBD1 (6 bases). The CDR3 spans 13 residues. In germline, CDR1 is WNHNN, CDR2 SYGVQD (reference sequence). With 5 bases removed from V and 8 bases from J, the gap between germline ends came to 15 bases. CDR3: CASSPSFGTEAFF. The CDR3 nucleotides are TGCGCCAGCAGTCCCTCCTTCGGGACAGAAGCTTTCTTT.

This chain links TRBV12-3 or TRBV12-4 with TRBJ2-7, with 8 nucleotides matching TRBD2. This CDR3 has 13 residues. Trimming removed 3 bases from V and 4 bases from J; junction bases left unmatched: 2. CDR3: CASSFGGGYEQYF. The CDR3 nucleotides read TGTGCCAGCAGTTTCGGCGGGGGGTACGAGCAGTACTTC.

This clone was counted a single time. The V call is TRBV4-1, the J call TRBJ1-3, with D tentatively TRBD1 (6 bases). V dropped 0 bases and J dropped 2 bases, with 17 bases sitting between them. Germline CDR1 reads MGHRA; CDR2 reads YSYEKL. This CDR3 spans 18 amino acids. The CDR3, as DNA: TGCGCCAGCAGCCAAGATTTTACAGGGAGAAAGGCTGGAAACACCATATATTTT. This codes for CASSQDFTGRKAGNTIYF.

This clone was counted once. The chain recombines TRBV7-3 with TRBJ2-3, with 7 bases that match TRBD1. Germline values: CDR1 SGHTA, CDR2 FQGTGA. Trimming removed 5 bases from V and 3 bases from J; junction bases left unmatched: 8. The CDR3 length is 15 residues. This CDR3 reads CASSNPTGLTDTQYF. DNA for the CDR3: TGTGCCAGCAGCAACCCGACAGGGTTGACAGATACGCAGTATTTT.

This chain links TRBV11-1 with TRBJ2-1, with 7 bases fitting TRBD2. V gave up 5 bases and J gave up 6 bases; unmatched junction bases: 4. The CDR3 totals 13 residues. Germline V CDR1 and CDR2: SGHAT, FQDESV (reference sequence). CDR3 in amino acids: CASSPTSVNEQFF. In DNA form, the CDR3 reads TGTGCCAGCAGCCCCACTAGCGTCAATGAGCAGTTCTTC.

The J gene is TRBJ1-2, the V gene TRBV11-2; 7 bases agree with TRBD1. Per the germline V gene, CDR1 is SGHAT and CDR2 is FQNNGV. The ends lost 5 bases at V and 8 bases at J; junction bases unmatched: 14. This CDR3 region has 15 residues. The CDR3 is CASSRTGDPNWGYTF. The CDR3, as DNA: TGTGCCAGCAGCCGTACAGGGGACCCCAACTGGGGCTACACCTTC.

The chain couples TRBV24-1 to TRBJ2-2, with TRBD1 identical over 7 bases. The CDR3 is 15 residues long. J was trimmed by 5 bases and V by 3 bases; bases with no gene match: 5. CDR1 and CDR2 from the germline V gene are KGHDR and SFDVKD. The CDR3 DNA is TGTGCCACCAGTGATCGACAGGGCCGGACCGGGGAGCTGTTTTTT. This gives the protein CATSDRQGRTGELFF.

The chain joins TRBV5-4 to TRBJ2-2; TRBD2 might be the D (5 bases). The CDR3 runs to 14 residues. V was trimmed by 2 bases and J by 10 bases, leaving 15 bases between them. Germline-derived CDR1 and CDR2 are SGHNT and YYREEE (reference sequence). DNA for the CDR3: TGTGCCAGCAGCTTTCGCGGCTCCGGGGAGGAGCTGTTTTTT. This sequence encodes CASSFRGSGEELFF.

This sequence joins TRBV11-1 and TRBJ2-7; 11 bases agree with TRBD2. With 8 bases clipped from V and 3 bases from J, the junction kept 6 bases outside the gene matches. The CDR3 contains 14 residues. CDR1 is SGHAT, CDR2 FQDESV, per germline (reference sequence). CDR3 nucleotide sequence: TGTGCCAGCCGGGAGACTAGCGGGGACTACGAGCAGTACTTC. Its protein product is CASRETSGDYEQYF. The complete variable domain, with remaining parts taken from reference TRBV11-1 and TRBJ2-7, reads EAEVAQSPRYKITEKSQAVAFWCDPISGHATLYWYRQILGQGPELLVQFQDESVVDDSQLPKDRFSAERLKGVDSTLKIQPAELGDSAMYLCASRETSGDYEQYFGPGTRLTVT.

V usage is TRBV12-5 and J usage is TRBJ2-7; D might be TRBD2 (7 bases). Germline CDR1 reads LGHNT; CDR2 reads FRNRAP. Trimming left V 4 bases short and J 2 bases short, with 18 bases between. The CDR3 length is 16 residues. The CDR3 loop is CASGSGTGGQTYEQYF. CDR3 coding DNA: TGTGCTAGTGGTTCAGGCACCGGGGGGCAGACCTACGAGCAGTACTTC.

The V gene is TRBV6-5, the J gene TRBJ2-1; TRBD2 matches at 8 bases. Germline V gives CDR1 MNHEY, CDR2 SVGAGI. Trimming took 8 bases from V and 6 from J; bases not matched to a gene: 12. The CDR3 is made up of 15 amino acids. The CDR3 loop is CASQQPGGGGNEQFF. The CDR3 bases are TGTGCCAGCCAACAACCGGGGGGGGGTGGCAATGAGCAGTTCTTC.

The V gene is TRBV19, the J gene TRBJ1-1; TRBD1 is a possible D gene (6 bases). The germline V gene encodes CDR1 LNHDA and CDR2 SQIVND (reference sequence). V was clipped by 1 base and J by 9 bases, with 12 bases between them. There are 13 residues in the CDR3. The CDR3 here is CASSIARGPKAFF. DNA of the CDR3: TGTGCCAGTAGTATAGCCAGGGGCCCAAAAGCTTTCTTT.

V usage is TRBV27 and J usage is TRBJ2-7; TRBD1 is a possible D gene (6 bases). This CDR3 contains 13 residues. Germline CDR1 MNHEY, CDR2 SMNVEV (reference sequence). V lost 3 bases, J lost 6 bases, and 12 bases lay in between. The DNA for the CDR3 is TGTGCCAGCAGTTTTGCAGGGGCGGGCGAGCAGTACTTC. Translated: CASSFAGAGEQYF.

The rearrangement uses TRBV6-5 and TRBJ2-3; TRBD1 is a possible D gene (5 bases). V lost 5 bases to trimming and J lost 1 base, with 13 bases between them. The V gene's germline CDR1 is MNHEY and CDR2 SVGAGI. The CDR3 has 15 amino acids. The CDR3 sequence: CASSPGITGTDTQYF. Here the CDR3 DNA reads TGTGCCAGCAGTCCAGGGATCACGGGCACAGATACGCAGTATTTT.

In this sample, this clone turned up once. The CDR3 DNA is TGTGCCAGCAGCTTACAGGTCGGAAGCTCCTATAATTCACCCCTCCACTTT. Residues: CASSLQVGSSYNSPLHF. The genes are TRBV13 and TRBJ1-6; D gene unclear. CDR1 and CDR2 from the germline V gene are PRHDT and FYEKMQ (reference sequence). The CDR3 is 17 amino acids. Trimming removed 2 bases at V and 0 bases at J, with 11 bases between.

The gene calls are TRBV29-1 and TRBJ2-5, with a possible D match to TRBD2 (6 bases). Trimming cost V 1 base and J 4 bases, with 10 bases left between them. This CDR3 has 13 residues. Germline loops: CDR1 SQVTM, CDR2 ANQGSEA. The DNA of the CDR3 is TGCAGCGTTGAAGTGGGGGGTGGAGAGACCCAGTACTTC. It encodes CSVEVGGGETQYF.